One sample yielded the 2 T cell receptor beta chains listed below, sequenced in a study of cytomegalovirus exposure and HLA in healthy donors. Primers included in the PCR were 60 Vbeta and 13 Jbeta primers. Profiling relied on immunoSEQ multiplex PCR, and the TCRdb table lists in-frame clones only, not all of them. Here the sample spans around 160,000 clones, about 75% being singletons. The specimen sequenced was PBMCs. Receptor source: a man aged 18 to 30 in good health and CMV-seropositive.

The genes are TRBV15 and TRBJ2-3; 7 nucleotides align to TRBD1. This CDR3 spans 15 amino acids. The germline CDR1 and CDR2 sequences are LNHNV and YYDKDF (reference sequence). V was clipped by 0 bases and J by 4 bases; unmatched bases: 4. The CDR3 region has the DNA TGTGCCACCAGCAGAGATAACACAGGGGCAGATACGCAGTATTTT. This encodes CATSRDNTGADTQYF.

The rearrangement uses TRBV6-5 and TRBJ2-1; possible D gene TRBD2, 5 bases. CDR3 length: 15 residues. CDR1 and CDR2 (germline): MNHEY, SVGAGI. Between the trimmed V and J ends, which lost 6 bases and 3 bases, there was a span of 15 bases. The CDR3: CASRRTFGDYNEQFF. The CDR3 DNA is TGTGCCAGCAGGCGGACTTTCGGGGACTACAATGAGCAGTTCTTC.